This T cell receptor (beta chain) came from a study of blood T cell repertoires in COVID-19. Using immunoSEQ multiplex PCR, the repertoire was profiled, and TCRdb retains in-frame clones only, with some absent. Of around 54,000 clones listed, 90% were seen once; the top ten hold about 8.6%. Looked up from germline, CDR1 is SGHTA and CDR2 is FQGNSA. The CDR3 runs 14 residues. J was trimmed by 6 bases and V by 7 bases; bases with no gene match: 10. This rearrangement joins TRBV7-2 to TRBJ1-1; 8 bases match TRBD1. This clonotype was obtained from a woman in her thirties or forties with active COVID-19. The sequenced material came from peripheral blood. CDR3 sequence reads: CASKGDRQWSEAFF. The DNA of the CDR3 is TGTGCCAGCAAGGGGGACAGGCAGTGGTCTGAAGCTTTCTTT.